One T cell receptor (beta chain) is described in this entry. V was clipped by 3 bases and J by 0 bases, with 8 bases between them. Germline V lookup: CDR1 LGHDT, CDR2 YNNKEL (reference sequence). CDR3 length equals 14 residues. The data were obtained in a study of blood T cell repertoires in COVID-19. Here immunoSEQ multiplex PCR was the method, and the copy in TCRdb shows in-frame clones only, minus some. The sample has about 200,000 clones, 80% to 90% seen once. V gene TRBV3-1 (or the pseudogene TRBV3-2) combines with J gene TRBJ1-1; D may be TRBD1 (5 bases). The specimen was PBMCs or T cells enriched from blood (not recorded which). The TCR comes from a woman aged 25 to 39 who had been exposed to COVID-19. DNA of the CDR3: TGTGCCAGCAGCCATTCACAGGTGAACACTGAAGCTTTCTTT. Translated: CASSHSQVNTEAFF.